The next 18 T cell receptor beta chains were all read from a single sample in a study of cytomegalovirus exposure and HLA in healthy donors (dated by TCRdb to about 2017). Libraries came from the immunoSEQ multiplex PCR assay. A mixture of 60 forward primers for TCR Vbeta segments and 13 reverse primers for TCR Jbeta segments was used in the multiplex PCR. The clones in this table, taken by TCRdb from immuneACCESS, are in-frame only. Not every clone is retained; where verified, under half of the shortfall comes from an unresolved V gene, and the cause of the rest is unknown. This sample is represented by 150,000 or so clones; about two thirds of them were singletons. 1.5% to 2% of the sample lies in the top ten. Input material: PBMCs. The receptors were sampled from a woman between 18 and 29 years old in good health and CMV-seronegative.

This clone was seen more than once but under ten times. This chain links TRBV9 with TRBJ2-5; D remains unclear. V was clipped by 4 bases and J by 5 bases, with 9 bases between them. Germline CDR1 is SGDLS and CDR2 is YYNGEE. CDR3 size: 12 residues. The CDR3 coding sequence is TGTGCCAGCAGCTTCCGTGAGGAGACCCAGTACTTC. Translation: CASSFREETQYF.

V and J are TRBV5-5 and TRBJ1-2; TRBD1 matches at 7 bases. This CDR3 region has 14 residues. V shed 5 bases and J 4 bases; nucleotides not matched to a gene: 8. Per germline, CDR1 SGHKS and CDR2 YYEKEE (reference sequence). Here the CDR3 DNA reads TGTGCCAGCAGTTACACCGGGACAGCCTATGGCTACACCTTC. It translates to CASSYTGTAYGYTF.

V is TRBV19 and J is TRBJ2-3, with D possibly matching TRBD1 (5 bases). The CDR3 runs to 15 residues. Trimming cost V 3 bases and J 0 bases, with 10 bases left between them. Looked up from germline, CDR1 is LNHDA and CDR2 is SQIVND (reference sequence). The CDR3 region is CASSIRTYSTDTQYF. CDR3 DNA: TGTGCCAGTAGTATCAGGACATACAGCACAGATACGCAGTATTTT.

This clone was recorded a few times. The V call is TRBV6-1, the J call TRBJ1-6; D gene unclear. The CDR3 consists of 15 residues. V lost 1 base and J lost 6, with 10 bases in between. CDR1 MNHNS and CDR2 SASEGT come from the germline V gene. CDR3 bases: TGTGCCAGCAGTGAAGTGAAAGTGGCTAATTCACCCCTCCACTTT. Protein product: CASSEVKVANSPLHF.

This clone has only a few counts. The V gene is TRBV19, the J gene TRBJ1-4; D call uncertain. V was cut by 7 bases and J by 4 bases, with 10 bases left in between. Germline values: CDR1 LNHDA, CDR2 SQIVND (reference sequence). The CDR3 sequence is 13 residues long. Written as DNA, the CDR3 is TGTGCCAGTACCGCCCGGAGTAATGAAAAACTGTTTTTT. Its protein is CASTARSNEKLFF.

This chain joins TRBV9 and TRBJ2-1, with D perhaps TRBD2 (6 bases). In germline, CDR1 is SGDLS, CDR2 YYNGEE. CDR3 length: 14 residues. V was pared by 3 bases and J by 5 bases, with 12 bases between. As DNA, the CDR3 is TGTGCCAGCAGCGCTTGGACTACCCACAATGAGCAGTTCTTC. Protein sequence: CASSAWTTHNEQFF.

In DNA form, the CDR3 reads TGTGCCTGGGTAGGACAGGGAGCTTCACCCCTCCACTTT. This translates into CAWVGQGASPLHF. The chain couples TRBV30 to TRBJ1-6; 8 bases align to TRBD1. With 5 bases clipped from V and 9 bases from J, the junction kept 6 bases outside the gene matches. The CDR3 loop spans 13 amino acids. Germline V gene lookup returns CDR1 GTSNPN and CDR2 SVGIG (reference sequence).

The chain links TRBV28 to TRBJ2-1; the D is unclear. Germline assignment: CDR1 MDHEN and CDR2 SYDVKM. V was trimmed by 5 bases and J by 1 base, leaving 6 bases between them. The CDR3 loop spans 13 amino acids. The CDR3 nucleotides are TGTGCCAGCAGTAGGAGTTCCTACAATGAGCAGTTCTTC. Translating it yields CASSRSSYNEQFF.

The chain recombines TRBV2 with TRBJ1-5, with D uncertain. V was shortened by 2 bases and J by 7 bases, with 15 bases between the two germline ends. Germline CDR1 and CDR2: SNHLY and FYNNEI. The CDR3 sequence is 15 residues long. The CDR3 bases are TGTGCCAGCAGTGAACCCGGAGGCCCCCACCAGCCCCAGCATTTT. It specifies CASSEPGGPHQPQHF. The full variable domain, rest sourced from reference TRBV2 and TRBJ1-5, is EPEVTQTPSHQVTQMGQEVILRCVPISNHLYFYWYRQILGQKVEFLVSFYNNEISEKSEIFDDQFSVERPDGSNFTLKIRSTKLEDSAMYFCASSEPGGPHQPQHFGDGTRLSIL.

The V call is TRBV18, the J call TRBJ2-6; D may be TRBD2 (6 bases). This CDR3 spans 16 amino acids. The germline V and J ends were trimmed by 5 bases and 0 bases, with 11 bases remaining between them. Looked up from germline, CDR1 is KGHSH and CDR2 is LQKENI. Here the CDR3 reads CASSSSGGSGANVLTF. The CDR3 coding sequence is TGTGCCAGCTCATCCTCCGGGGGCTCTGGGGCCAACGTCCTGACTTTC.

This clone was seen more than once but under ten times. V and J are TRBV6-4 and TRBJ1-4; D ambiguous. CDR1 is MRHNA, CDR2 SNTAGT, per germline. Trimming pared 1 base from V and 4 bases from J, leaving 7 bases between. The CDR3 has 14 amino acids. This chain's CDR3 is CASSDCSGNEKLFF. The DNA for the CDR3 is TGTGCCAGCAGTGACTGCTCAGGTAATGAAAAACTGTTTTTT.

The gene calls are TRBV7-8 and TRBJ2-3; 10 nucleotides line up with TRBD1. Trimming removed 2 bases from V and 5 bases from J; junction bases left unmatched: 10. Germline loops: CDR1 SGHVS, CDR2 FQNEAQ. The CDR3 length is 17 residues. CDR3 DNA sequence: TGTGCCAGCAGCTTACCTCGACAGGGGGCCGATGTAGATACGCAGTATTTT. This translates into CASSLPRQGADVDTQYF.

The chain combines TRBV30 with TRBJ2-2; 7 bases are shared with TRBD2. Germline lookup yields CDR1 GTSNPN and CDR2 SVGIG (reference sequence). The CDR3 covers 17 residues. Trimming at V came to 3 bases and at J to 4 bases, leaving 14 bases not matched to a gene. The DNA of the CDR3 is TGTGCCTGGAGAGGGTCCTGGGGCGGGAGTGTCACCGGGGAGCTGTTTTTT. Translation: CAWRGSWGGSVTGELFF. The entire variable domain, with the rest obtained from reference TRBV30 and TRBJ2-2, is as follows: SQTIHQWPATLVQPVGSPLSLECTVEGTSNPNLYWYRQAAGRGLQLLFYSVGIGQISSEVPQNLSASRPQDRQFILSSKKLLLSDSGFYLCAWRGSWGGSVTGELFFGEGSRLTVL.

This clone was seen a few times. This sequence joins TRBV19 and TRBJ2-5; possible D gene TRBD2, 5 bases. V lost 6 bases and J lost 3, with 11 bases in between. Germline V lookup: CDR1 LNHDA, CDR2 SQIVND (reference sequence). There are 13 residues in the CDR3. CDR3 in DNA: TGTGCCAGTAGCGACTACGACAAAGAGACCCAGTACTTC. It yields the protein CASSDYDKETQYF.

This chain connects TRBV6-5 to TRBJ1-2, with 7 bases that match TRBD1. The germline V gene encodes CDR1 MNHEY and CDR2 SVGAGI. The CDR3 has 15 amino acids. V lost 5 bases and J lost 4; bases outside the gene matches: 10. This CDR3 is CASSSLRTGVYGYTF. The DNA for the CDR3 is TGTGCCAGCAGTAGTTTACGAACAGGGGTCTATGGCTACACCTTC.

The CDR3, as DNA: TGTGCCAGCAGCTTTAGGGGGACAGGGGTGATCTCTGGAAACACCATATATTTT. Protein sequence: CASSFRGTGVISGNTIYF. This rearrangement joins TRBV7-9 to TRBJ1-3, with 10 bases fitting TRBD1. J lost 0 bases, V lost 3 bases, and 8 bases had no gene match. The V gene's germline CDR1 is SEHNR and CDR2 FQNEAQ (reference sequence). The CDR3 is 18 residues long.

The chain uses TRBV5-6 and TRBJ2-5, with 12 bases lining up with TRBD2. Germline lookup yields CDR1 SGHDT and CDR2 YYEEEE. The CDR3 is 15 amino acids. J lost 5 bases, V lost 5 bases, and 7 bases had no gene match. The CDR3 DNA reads TGTGCCAGCAGTTTTGGACTAGCGGGGTGGGAGACCCAGTACTTC. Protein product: CASSFGLAGWETQYF. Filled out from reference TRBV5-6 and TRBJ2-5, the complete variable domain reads DAGVTQSPTHLIKTRGQQVTLRCSPKSGHDTVSWYQQALGQGPQFIFQYYEEEERQRGNFPDRFSGHQFPNYSSELNVNALLLGDSALYLCASSFGLAGWETQYFGPGTRLLVL.

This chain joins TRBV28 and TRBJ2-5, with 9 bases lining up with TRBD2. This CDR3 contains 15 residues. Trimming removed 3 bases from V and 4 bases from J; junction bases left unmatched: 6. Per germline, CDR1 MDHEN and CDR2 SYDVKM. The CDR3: CASSFGGGARETQYF. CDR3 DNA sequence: TGTGCCAGCAGTTTTGGCGGGGGGGCCCGAGAGACCCAGTACTTC.